Listed below are T cell receptor beta chains from one sample, sequenced in a study of T cells after yellow fever vaccination. In TCRdb, the 5' RACE reads were re-called with MiXCR into one record per CDR3 protein. Among about 550,000 distinct CDR3 sequences listed, over 15% were seen once. The sample in question was PBMCs, obtained 15 days after the yellow fever booster vaccination. Receptors were obtained from a man younger than 45 who received the YFV17D yellow fever vaccine. Each CDR3 is given with its conserved first and last residue. The order of the fields is CDR3 DNA, CDR3 protein, V gene, J gene, D gene, clone size. D genes are given only for firm matches. Clone size is not always given. Where it is, it says once, few, many or a class for expanded clones.

TGTACCAGCAGGGAATCTTATGACGAGCAGTACTTC	CTSRESYDEQYF	TRBV28	TRBJ2-7	-	-
TGTGCCCGATCCAGCGGGAAGAATAATGAGCAGTTCTTC	CARSSGKNNEQFF	TRBV30	TRBJ2-1	TRBD2	-
TGTGCCAGCAGTGAAGCGAGGACTAGTGGTAATGAGCAGTTCTTC	CASSEARTSGNEQFF	TRBV6-1	TRBJ2-1	TRBD2	-
TGTGCCAGCAGTCCTACTAGCCCCGCAGATACGCAGTATTTT	CASSPTSPADTQYF	TRBV12-3/TRBV12-4	TRBJ2-3	-	-
TGTGCCAGCAGCAACCTCGGATACGAGCAGTACTTC	CASSNLGYEQYF	TRBV28	TRBJ2-7	-	few
TGCAGCAGCCCTGGACTAGCGGTCTACCAAGAGACCCAGTACTTC	CSSPGLAVYQETQYF	TRBV20-1	TRBJ2-5	TRBD2	many
TGCGCCAGCAGGATGACCCGGGAAGAAGCTTTCTTT	CASRMTREEAFF	TRBV10-2	TRBJ1-1	-	few
TGCGCCAGCAGTCACTTACCGAGCCCAGCCAGGCCGGGGAACATTCAGTACTTC	CASSHLPSPARPGNIQYF	TRBV23-1	TRBJ2-4	-	few
TGTGCCAGCAGTGCCCTGACCCAGTACTTC	CASSALTQYF	TRBV2	TRBJ2-5	-	-
TGTGCCACCACTCCCGACCGGGGAACCTCAGCGCCAGATACGCAGTATTTT	CATTPDRGTSAPDTQYF	TRBV15	TRBJ2-3	-	-
TGTGCCAGCAGAACTGTGGGGTCTGGGGCCAACGTCCTGACTTTC	CASRTVGSGANVLTF	TRBV7-2	TRBJ2-6	-	-
TGTGCCAGCAGCGAGGTTAGCACAGCCACCGGGGAGCTGTTTTTT	CASSEVSTATGELFF	TRBV9	TRBJ2-2	-	-
TGTGCCAGCAGCCAAGGGACTAGGTATACGCAGTATTTT	CASSQGTRYTQYF	TRBV3-1	TRBJ2-3	TRBD2	few
TGTGCCAGCAGCCAAGATCGCGCCGCCGGACTAGCGGGAGGTGGCAGCACAGATACGCAGTATTTT	CASSQDRAAGLAGGGSTDTQYF	TRBV4-2	TRBJ2-3	TRBD2	few
TGCGCCAGCAGCCGCAGGACAGGGGGGATCGAGACCCAGTACTTC	CASSRRTGGIETQYF	TRBV5-1	TRBJ2-5	TRBD1	many
TGCGCCAGCAGCTCTTTTGTACTAGCGGGCTCAAGAGATACGCAGTATTTT	CASSSFVLAGSRDTQYF	TRBV5-1	TRBJ2-3	TRBD2	-
TGCGCCAGCAGCCAGGGCTGGACTAGCGGGAGTGAGACCCAGTACTTC	CASSQGWTSGSETQYF	TRBV4-3	TRBJ2-5	TRBD2	many
TGCAGTGCTTTAGACAGGGGACAGTATGGCTACACCTTC	CSALDRGQYGYTF	TRBV20-1	TRBJ1-2	TRBD1	-
TGCAGTGCCAAAGCGGGAGCCCACGAGCAGTACTTC	CSAKAGAHEQYF	TRBV20-1	TRBJ2-7	TRBD2	few
TGCGCCAGCAGTCAGCGTACCTATGAGGAAAATTATCAAGGATCTGGGGCCAACGTCCTGACTTTC	CASSQRTYEENYQGSGANVLTF	TRBV7-1	TRBJ2-6	-	few
TGTGCCAGCAGTTTAGCTAGCAGTAGCACAGATACGCAGTATTTT	CASSLASSSTDTQYF	TRBV12-3/TRBV12-4	TRBJ2-3	-	-
TGCGCCAAACCCGGATGGGGGAGGCATCAGCCCCAGCATTTT	CAKPGWGRHQPQHF	TRBV10-1	TRBJ1-5	-	few
TGCAGTGCTTTGACTAGTTCGGAGACCCAGTACTTC	CSALTSSETQYF	TRBV20-1	TRBJ2-5	-	-
TGTGCCTGGAGGGACAGGGGTGGAAACACCATATATTTT	CAWRDRGGNTIYF	TRBV30	TRBJ1-3	TRBD1	-
TGTGCCAGCAGTTTCGGACTAGCGGCACAAGAGACCCAGTACTTC	CASSFGLAAQETQYF	TRBV6-2/TRBV6-3	TRBJ2-5	TRBD2	-
TGTGCCAGCACCCCACACCCGGGACAGGGGGTACACACTGAAGCTTTCTTT	CASTPHPGQGVHTEAFF	TRBV3-1	TRBJ1-1	TRBD1	-
TGCGCCAGCAGCGAGACCCCGGGGGCTTCCTACAATGAGCAGTTCTTC	CASSETPGASYNEQFF	TRBV5-1	TRBJ2-1	-	-
TGTGCCATTGGGGACACCAACTCCTACGAGCAGTACTTC	CAIGDTNSYEQYF	TRBV10-3	TRBJ2-7	-	few
TGTGCCATCAGTGCAACGCGGGATACGCAGTATTTT	CAISATRDTQYF	TRBV10-3	TRBJ2-3	-	-
TGCGCCAGCAGCCGAAGGACCGGGACTAGCGGGAGCCATGAGCAGTTCTTC	CASSRRTGTSGSHEQFF	TRBV4-3	TRBJ2-1	TRBD2	-
TGTGCCAGCAGTGAATGGGCTAGCACAGATACGCAGTATTTT	CASSEWASTDTQYF	TRBV25-1	TRBJ2-3	-	-
TGTGCCAGCAGCTTTCAAGCGGGCTCCTACAATGAGCAGTTCTTC	CASSFQAGSYNEQFF	TRBV11-2	TRBJ2-1	-	-
TGCAGTGCTAGACTAGCGGGAGTAGATACGCAGTATTTT	CSARLAGVDTQYF	TRBV20-1	TRBJ2-3	TRBD2	few
TGCAGTGCTGCTAGCGGTTGGGGTGGTGAGCAGTTCTTC	CSAASGWGGEQFF	TRBV20-1	TRBJ2-1	TRBD2	-
TGTGCCAGTGCGTCCCGTTCCTTGATCGATACGCAGTATTTT	CASASRSLIDTQYF	TRBV18	TRBJ2-3	-	-
TGCAGTTCTATCCGGGACCACAATGAGCAGTTCTTC	CSSIRDHNEQFF	TRBV20-1	TRBJ2-1	-	-
TGTGCCAGCGGACTAGCGGGAAGCGCGAACACCGGGGAGCTGTTTTTT	CASGLAGSANTGELFF	TRBV10-3	TRBJ2-2	TRBD2	-
TGTGCCAGCAGCGAGGGACTAGCGGGAAAGTTGAATGAGCAGTTCTTC	CASSEGLAGKLNEQFF	TRBV5-6	TRBJ2-1	TRBD2	-
TGTGCCAGCAGTTTAGTTGGCGGGAGGGGAGAGACCCAGTACTTC	CASSLVGGRGETQYF	TRBV12-3/TRBV12-4	TRBJ2-5	TRBD2	-
TGTGCCATCAGTGCGTTACTAGCGGCTCAGGAGTCGTACAATGAGCAGTTCTTC	CAISALLAAQESYNEQFF	TRBV10-3	TRBJ2-1	TRBD2	few
TGTGCCAGCAGTGAAGGGGGACTCGCTGGGGGTGATGAGCAGTTCTTC	CASSEGGLAGGDEQFF	TRBV6-1	TRBJ2-1	-	-
TGTGCCAGCAGTTCATCGAACAGGAGGACAAATACGCAGTATTTT	CASSSSNRRTNTQYF	TRBV27	TRBJ2-3	-	-
TGCAGTGCTAGGACGGGACTAGCGGCGAACAATGAGCAGTTCTTC	CSARTGLAANNEQFF	TRBV20-1	TRBJ2-1	TRBD2	many
TGCAGTGCTAGTCGGGCGGGACTCACAGATACGCAGTATTTT	CSASRAGLTDTQYF	TRBV20-1	TRBJ2-3	-	-
TGTGCCAGCACTATGAGGACTAGCAGCACAGATACGCAGTATTTT	CASTMRTSSTDTQYF	TRBV12-3/TRBV12-4	TRBJ2-3	TRBD2	-
TGTGCCAGCAGTTTAGTGGGGACTAGCGTTAGGGACATTCAGTACTTC	CASSLVGTSVRDIQYF	TRBV28	TRBJ2-4	TRBD2	-
TGTGCCAGCGGAGGGTTCGGTGTCGGGGGACCCGGGGAGCTGTTTTTT	CASGGFGVGGPGELFF	TRBV7-8	TRBJ2-2	-	-
TGCAGCGTTGGGGGGTCCGGTGGGCAGTTCTTC	CSVGGSGGQFF	TRBV29-1	TRBJ2-1	-	-
TGTGCCAGCAGCGGGGGGACGGCTGACTCCTACAATGAGCAGTTCTTC	CASSGGTADSYNEQFF	TRBV7-9	TRBJ2-1	-	-
TGTGCCAGCAGTCAGGGGACCCTCACCGGGGAGCTGTTTTTT	CASSQGTLTGELFF	TRBV27	TRBJ2-2	-	few
TGCGCCAGCAGCTTGGGGGGACCGGGACTAGCGGACTCCTACGAGCAGTACTTC	CASSLGGPGLADSYEQYF	TRBV5-1	TRBJ2-7	TRBD2	few
TGCGCCAGCAGCCTTAGCCCCCTCGGCGAGCAGTACTTC	CASSLSPLGEQYF	TRBV5-1	TRBJ2-7	-	few
TGCGCCAGCAGCCAGACAGGGTTGGAGCAGTACTTC	CASSQTGLEQYF	TRBV4-1	TRBJ2-7	TRBD1	few
TGTGCCAGCAGCTTGGGGGCTCTACAGGGAGATCAGTACTTC	CASSLGALQGDQYF	TRBV5-5	TRBJ2-7	-	few